The 14 T cell receptor beta chains in this list originate from one sample, sequenced in a study of T-cell memory formation after mild COVID-19. In TCRdb, the 5' RACE reads were re-called with MiXCR into one record per CDR3 protein. This table has about 110,000 distinct CDR3 sequences, about a sixth appearing once. The specimen sequenced was PBMCs or a T cell subset sorted from them (not recorded which). These receptors came from an adult woman who had mild COVID-19 (a few samples of this study predate the infection). Cell type and time point are not known.

In this sample, this clonotype turned up a few times. This chain joins TRBV5-1 and TRBJ2-2; either TRBD1 or TRBD2 may supply D (5 bases each). V shed 1 base and J shed 1 base, with 11 bases lying between them. CDR3 size: 16 residues. The germline CDR1 and CDR2 sequences are SGHRS and YFSETQ. CDR3 nucleotides: TGCGCCAGCAGCTTGTGGGGGAGTGGGAACACCGGGGAGCTGTTTTTT. It is translated as CASSLWGSGNTGELFF.

A few counts support this clonotype. The chain is built from TRBV7-9 and TRBJ2-1, with 12 bases lining up with TRBD2. Looked up from germline, CDR1 is SEHNR and CDR2 is FQNEAQ (reference sequence). Trimming removed 3 bases from V and 4 bases from J; junction bases left unmatched: 7. The CDR3 is 17 amino acids. CDR3 nucleotides: TGTGCCAGCAGCTTGTATGGGACTAGCGGGCCTTACAATGAGCAGTTCTTC. Protein product: CASSLYGTSGPYNEQFF.

The chain carries TRBV12-3 or TRBV12-4 and TRBJ1-2; 7 bases map to TRBD1. Trimming cost V 6 bases and J 4 bases; bases outside gene matches: 5. The CDR3 loop spans 13 amino acids. The CDR3 loop is CASSTTGTYGYTF. The DNA for the CDR3 is TGTGCCAGCAGCACGACAGGGACCTATGGCTACACCTTC.

This clonotype was seen a few times. The chain combines TRBV7-2 with TRBJ2-2; D is undetermined. V was pared by 5 bases and J by 6 bases, with 16 bases between. CDR3 length: 15 amino acids. The germline CDR1 and CDR2 sequences are SGHTA and FQGNSA. The CDR3 protein is CASSNYVEDPGELFF. The CDR3 DNA reads TGTGCCAGCAGCAATTATGTTGAGGATCCCGGGGAGCTGTTTTTT.

The table lists this clonotype with a few counts. The J gene is TRBJ2-5, the V gene TRBV7-8; a weak D match, TRBD2 (5 bases). The CDR3 has 15 residues. Trimming shortened V by 2 bases and J by 2 bases, and 12 bases separated the two germline ends. The germline CDR1 and CDR2 sequences are SGHVS and FQNEAQ. The CDR3 nucleotides are TGTGCCAGCAGCTTATTAAGCCGGGGACAAGAGACCCAGTACTTC. Protein product: CASSLLSRGQETQYF. The entire variable domain, with the rest obtained from reference TRBV7-8 and TRBJ2-5, is as follows: GAGVSQSPRYKVAKRGQDVALRCDPISGHVSLFWYQQALGQGPEFLTYFQNEAQLDKSGLPSDRFFAERPEGSVSTLKIQRTQQEDSAVYLCASSLLSRGQETQYFGPGTRLLVL.

J is TRBJ2-5 and V is TRBV7-9, with a tentative D call TRBD2 (7 bases). The CDR3 is made up of 14 amino acids. V gave up 8 bases and J gave up 5 bases, with 18 bases separating them. The germline V gene encodes CDR1 SEHNR and CDR2 FQNEAQ (reference sequence). CDR3 loop: CASHGGGARETQYF. In DNA, the CDR3 is TGTGCCAGCCACGGCGGGGGCGCCAGGGAGACCCAGTACTTC.

The chain carries TRBV19 and TRBJ2-5; 15 bases agree with TRBD2. Germline assignment: CDR1 LNHDA and CDR2 SQIVND (reference sequence). The CDR3 extends over 20 amino acids. The junction had 13 bases not matched to a gene; V was cut back by 3 bases and J by 2 bases. CDR3 residues: CASSILPGTSGRPGQETQYF. The CDR3 nucleotides are TGTGCCAGTAGTATTTTGCCCGGGACTAGCGGGAGGCCCGGACAAGAGACCCAGTACTTC.

This clonotype was seen only once. This rearrangement joins TRBV5-1 to TRBJ2-7; D is undetermined. Germline CDR1 and CDR2: SGHRS and YFSETQ. CDR3 length: 14 amino acids. Trimming cost V 0 bases and J 2 bases, with 9 bases left between them. CDR3 DNA: TGCGCCAGCAGCTTGGAGGAGACCCCCTACGAGCAGTACTTC. This sequence encodes CASSLEETPYEQYF.

The gene calls are TRBV3-1 and TRBJ1-5; D ambiguous. Germline assignment: CDR1 LGHDT and CDR2 YNNKEL (reference sequence). Trimming shortened V by 4 bases and J by 3 bases, and 16 bases separated the two germline ends. This CDR3 spans 16 amino acids. CDR3 DNA sequence: TGTGCCAGCAGCCCCTCTATAAGGAGCTCCAATCAGCCCCAGCATTTT. It yields the protein CASSPSIRSSNQPQHF.

At least ten counts were recorded for this clonotype. This chain links TRBV4-3 with TRBJ1-2, with D unresolved. CDR3 length equals 15 residues. The V and J ends lost 1 base and 0 bases respectively, with 9 bases between them. Germline V lookup: CDR1 LGHNA, CDR2 YSLEER. CDR3 amino acids: CASSQGSSSNYGYTF. The CDR3 DNA reads as TGCGCCAGCAGCCAAGGTTCATCCTCTAACTATGGCTACACCTTC.

This clonotype was found a few times. The chain links TRBV12-3 or TRBV12-4 to TRBJ2-2, with 9 bases fitting TRBD1. Trimming at V came to 5 bases and at J to 4 bases, leaving 8 bases not matched to a gene. The CDR3 contains 16 residues. In DNA form, the CDR3 reads TGTGCCAGCAGTCATACAGGGGGCGAGGGCACCGGGGAGCTGTTTTTT. It yields the protein CASSHTGGEGTGELFF.

The chain employs TRBV6-4 and TRBJ2-1; 13 positions match TRBD2. V shed 3 bases, J shed 8 bases, and the junction held 4 bases outside the gene matches. The CDR3 runs 15 residues. Per germline, CDR1 MRHNA and CDR2 SNTAGT. The CDR3 sequence: CASSEGTSGNDEQFF. CDR3 DNA: TGTGCCAGCAGTGAGGGGACTAGCGGGAACGATGAGCAGTTCTTC.

The sample holds a few counts of this clonotype. The chain recombines TRBV13 with TRBJ2-3; D gene unclear. Trimming stripped 5 bases from V and 1 base from J, with 10 bases between. Germline CDR1 and CDR2: PRHDT and FYEKMQ (reference sequence). This CDR3 spans 14 amino acids. The CDR3 coding sequence is TGTGCCAGCAGCCCCGCTAGAGGCACAGATACGCAGTATTTT. This encodes CASSPARGTDTQYF.

The table lists this clonotype with many counts. The V gene is TRBV15, the J gene TRBJ2-3, with 8 bases matching TRBD1. In germline, CDR1 is LNHNV, CDR2 YYDKDF (reference sequence). The CDR3 runs to 13 residues. J gave up 3 bases and V 9 bases, and 5 bases lay outside the gene matches. CDR3 amino acids: CATRTGWTDTQYF. The DNA of the CDR3 is TGTGCCACTAGGACAGGGTGGACAGATACGCAGTATTTT.